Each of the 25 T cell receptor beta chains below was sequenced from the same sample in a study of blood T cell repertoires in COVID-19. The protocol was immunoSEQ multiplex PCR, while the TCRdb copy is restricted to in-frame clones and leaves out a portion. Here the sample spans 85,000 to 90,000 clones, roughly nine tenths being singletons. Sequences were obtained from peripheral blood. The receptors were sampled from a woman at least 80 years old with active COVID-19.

The CDR3 region has the DNA TGTGCCAGCAGCCTCATACATCATAATTCACCCCTCCACTTT. The encoded protein is CASSLIHHNSPLHF. V gene TRBV3-1 (or the pseudogene TRBV3-2) combines with J gene TRBJ1-6; D is uncertain. V lost 4 bases to trimming and J lost 5 bases, with 9 bases between them. The CDR3 is made up of 14 amino acids. CDR1 is LGHDT, CDR2 YNNKEL, per germline (reference sequence).

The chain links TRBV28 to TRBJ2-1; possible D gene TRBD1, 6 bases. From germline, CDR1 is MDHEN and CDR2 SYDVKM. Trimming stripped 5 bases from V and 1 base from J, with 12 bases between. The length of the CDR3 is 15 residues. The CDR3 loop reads CASSIQGWSYNEQFF. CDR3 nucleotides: TGTGCCAGCAGTATACAGGGTTGGTCCTACAATGAGCAGTTCTTC.

This chain's CDR3 is CATLAGYNEQFF. The CDR3 DNA sequence: TGTGCCACTCTAGCGGGTTACAATGAGCAGTTCTTC. The chain carries TRBV28 and TRBJ2-1, with 8 bases identical to TRBD2. After removal of 10 bases from V and 4 bases from J, the junction contained 3 bases not matched to a gene. The V gene's germline CDR1 is MDHEN and CDR2 SYDVKM. The CDR3 has 12 residues.

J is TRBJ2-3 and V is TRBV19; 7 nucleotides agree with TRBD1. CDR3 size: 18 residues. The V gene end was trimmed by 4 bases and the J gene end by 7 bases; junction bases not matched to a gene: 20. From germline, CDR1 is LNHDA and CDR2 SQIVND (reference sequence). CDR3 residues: CASSKDRALAFRGNTQYF. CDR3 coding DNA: TGTGCCAGTAGTAAAGACAGGGCCCTAGCTTTTAGGGGGAATACGCAGTATTTT.

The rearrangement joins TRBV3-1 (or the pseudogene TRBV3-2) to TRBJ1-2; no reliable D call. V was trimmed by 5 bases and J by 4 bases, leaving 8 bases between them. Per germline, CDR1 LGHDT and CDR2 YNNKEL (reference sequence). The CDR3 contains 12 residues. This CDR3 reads CASSNSGYGYTF. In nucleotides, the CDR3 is TGTGCCAGCAGCAACTCGGGCTATGGCTACACCTTC.

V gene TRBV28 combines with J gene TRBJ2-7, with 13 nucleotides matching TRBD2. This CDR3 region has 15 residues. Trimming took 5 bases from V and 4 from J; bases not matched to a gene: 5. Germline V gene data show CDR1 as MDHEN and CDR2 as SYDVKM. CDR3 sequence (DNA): TGTGCCAGCAGTCCCCGGACTAGCGGGAGTTACGAGCAGTACTTC. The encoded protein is CASSPRTSGSYEQYF.

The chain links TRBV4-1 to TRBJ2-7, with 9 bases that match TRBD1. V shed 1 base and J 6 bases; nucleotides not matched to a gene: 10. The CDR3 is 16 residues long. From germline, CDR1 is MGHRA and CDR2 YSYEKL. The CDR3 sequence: CASSQVSDRGFLEQYF. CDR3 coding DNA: TGCGCCAGCAGCCAAGTATCCGACAGGGGGTTTCTCGAGCAGTACTTC.

CDR3 coding DNA: TGTGCCAGCAGTGTTCGAGGCGGGAGCGTCTACGAGCAGTACTTC. Translating gives CASSVRGGSVYEQYF. The gene calls are TRBV2 and TRBJ2-7, with 7 bases that match TRBD2. This CDR3 is 15 amino acids long. V was clipped by 4 bases and J by 3 bases; unmatched bases: 9. Germline V gene sequence: CDR1 SNHLY, CDR2 FYNNEI.

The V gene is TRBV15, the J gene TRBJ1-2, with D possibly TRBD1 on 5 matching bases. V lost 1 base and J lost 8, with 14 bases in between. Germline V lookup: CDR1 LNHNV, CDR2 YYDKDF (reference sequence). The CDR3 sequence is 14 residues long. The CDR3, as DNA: TGTGCCACCAGCAGAGCACCGGGACTGCGGGGCTACACCTTC. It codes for CATSRAPGLRGYTF. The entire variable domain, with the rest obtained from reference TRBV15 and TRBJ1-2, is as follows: DAMVIQNPRYQVTQFGKPVTLSCSQTLNHNVMYWYQQKSSQAPKLLFHYYDKDFNNEADTPDNFQSRRPNTSFCFLDIRSPGLGDTAMYLCATSRAPGLRGYTFGSGTRLTVV.

The CDR3 spells CASSKGQGSGNTIYF. CDR3 DNA sequence: TGTGCCAGCAGCAAAGGACAGGGCTCTGGAAACACCATATATTTT. The chain couples TRBV21-1 to TRBJ1-3; the table's D call, TRBD1, has no DNA check behind it. TRBV21-1 is shown as a pseudogene. The CDR3 has 15 residues.

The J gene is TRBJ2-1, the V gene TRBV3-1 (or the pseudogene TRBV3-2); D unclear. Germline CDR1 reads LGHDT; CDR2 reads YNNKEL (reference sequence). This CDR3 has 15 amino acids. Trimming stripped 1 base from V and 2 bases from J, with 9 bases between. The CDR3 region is CASSQGRVPYNEQFF. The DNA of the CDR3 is TGTGCCAGCAGCCAAGGGAGAGTTCCCTACAATGAGCAGTTCTTC.

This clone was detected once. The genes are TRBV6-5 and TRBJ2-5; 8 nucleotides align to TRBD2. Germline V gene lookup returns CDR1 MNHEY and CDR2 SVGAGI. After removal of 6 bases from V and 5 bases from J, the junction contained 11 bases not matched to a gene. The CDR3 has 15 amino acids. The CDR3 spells CASSSRGLAGETQYF. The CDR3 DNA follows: TGTGCCAGCAGCTCCCGCGGACTAGCAGGGGAGACCCAGTACTTC.

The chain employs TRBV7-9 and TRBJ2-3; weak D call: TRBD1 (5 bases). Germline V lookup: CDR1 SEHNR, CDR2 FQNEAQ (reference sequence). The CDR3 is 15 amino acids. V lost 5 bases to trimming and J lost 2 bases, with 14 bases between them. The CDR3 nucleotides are TGTGCCAGCAGCCTCGGTGGCAGGGACACAGATACGCAGTATTTT. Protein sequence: CASSLGGRDTDTQYF.

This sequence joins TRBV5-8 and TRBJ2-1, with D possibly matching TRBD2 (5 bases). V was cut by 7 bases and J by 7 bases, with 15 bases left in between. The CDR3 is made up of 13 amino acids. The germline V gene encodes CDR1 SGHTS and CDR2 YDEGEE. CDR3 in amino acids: CASGESSWNEQFF. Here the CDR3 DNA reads TGTGCCAGCGGGGAGTCCTCTTGGAATGAGCAGTTCTTC.

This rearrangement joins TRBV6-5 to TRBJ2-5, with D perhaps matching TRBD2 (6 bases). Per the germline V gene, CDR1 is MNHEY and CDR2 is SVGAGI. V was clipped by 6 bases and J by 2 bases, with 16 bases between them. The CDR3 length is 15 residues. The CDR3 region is CASRGGAGPQETQYF. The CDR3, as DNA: TGTGCCAGCAGAGGAGGGGCGGGGCCACAAGAGACCCAGTACTTC.

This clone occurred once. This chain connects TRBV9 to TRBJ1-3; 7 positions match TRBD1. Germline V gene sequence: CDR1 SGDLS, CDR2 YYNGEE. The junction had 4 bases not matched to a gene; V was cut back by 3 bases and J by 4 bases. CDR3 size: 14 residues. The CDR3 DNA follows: TGTGCCAGCAGCGAAGGGGGCTTGGGAAACACCATATATTTT. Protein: CASSEGGLGNTIYF.

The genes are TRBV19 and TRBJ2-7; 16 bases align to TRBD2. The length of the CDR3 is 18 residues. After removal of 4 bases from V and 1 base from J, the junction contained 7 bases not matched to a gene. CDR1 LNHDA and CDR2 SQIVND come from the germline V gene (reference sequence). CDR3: CASSTPPGLAGGSYEQYF. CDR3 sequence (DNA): TGTGCCAGTAGTACACCCCCGGGACTAGCGGGAGGGTCCTACGAGCAGTACTTC.

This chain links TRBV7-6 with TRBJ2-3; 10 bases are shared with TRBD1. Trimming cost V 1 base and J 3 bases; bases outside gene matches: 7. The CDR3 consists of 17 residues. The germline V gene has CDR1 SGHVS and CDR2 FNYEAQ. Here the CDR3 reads CASSLGPGQGSTDTQYF. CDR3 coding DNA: TGTGCCAGCAGCTTAGGACCGGGACAGGGGAGTACAGATACGCAGTATTTT.

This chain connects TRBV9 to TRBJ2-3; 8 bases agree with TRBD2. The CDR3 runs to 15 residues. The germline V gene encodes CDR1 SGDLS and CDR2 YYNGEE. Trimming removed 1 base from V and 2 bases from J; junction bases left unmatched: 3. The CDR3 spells CASSVHGGDTDTQYF. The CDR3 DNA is TGTGCCAGCAGCGTACACGGGGGGGACACAGATACGCAGTATTTT.

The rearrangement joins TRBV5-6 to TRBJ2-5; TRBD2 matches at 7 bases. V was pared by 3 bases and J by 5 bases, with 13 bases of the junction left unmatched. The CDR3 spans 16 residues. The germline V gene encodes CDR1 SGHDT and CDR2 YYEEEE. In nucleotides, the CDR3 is TGTGCCAGCAGCTCCCTTCGATTAGCGGGTATGGAGACCCAGTACTTC. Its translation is CASSSLRLAGMETQYF.

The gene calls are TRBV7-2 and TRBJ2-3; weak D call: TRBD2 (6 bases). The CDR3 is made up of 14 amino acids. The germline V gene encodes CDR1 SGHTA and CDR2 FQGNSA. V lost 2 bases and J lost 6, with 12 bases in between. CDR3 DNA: TGTGCCAGCAGCTTACGGAGGGAGAGGGATACGCAGTATTTT. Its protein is CASSLRRERDTQYF.

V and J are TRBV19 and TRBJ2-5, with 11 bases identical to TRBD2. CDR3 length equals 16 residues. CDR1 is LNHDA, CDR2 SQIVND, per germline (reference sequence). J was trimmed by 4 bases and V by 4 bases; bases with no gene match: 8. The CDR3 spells CASSKVLAGGGETQYF. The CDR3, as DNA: TGTGCCAGTAGTAAGGTCCTAGCGGGAGGAGGAGAGACCCAGTACTTC.

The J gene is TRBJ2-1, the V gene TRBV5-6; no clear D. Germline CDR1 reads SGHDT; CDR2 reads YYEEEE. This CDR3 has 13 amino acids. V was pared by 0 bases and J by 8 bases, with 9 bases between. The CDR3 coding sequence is TGTGCCAGCAGCTTGGGGAGCCCAGATGAGCAGTTCTTC. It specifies CASSLGSPDEQFF.

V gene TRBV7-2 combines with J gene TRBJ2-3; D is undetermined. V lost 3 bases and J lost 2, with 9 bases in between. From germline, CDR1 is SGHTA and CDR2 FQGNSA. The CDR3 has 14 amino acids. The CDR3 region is CASSFLASTDTQYF. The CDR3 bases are TGTGCCAGCAGCTTTCTGGCTTCCACAGATACGCAGTATTTT.

For the CDR3, the DNA is TGCGCCAGCAGTCAATTGGAACTAGTCCACCCACTGGCAGATACGCAGTATTTT. Translated: CASSQLELVHPLADTQYF. The chain links TRBV23-1 to TRBJ2-3, with a tentative D call TRBD2 (5 bases). TRBV23-1 carries the ORF label, with uncertain function. With 1 base removed from V and 4 bases from J, the gap between germline ends came to 21 bases. CDR3 length: 18 amino acids.